Shown below are 18 T cell receptor beta chains from a single sample sequenced in a study of blood T cell repertoires in COVID-19. Profiled with immunoSEQ multiplex PCR; TCRdb holds only in-frame clones, not every one. The table shows approximately 290,000 clones, with 90% occurring only once. The sample was PBMCs or T cells enriched from blood (not recorded which). The receptors shown here come from a woman in her 30s who had recovered from COVID-19.

The rearrangement links TRBV25-1 to TRBJ2-7, with TRBD1 matching 9 bases. Unmatched junction bases numbered 5, after V lost 5 bases and J lost 3 bases. Germline V lookup: CDR1 MGHDK, CDR2 SYGVNS. The CDR3 length is 14 residues. In DNA, the CDR3 is TGTGCCAGCAGTCAACCGGGACAGGGCTACGAGCAGTACTTC. The encoded protein is CASSQPGQGYEQYF.

The gene calls are TRBV7-9 and TRBJ1-1; TRBD1 aligns across 9 bases. Germline V gene sequence: CDR1 SEHNR, CDR2 FQNEAQ (reference sequence). The CDR3 sequence is 16 residues long. The trim removed 4 bases at V and 1 base at J, leaving 7 bases unmatched. CDR3 region: CASSSRDRVPNTEAFF. CDR3 sequence (DNA): TGTGCCAGCAGCTCCCGGGACAGGGTCCCGAACACTGAAGCTTTCTTT.

This chain joins TRBV19 and TRBJ2-7; 14 bases map to TRBD2. This CDR3 spans 16 amino acids. CDR1 LNHDA and CDR2 SQIVND come from the germline V gene (reference sequence). The V gene end was trimmed by 6 bases and the J gene end by 2 bases; junction bases not matched to a gene: 6. In DNA, the CDR3 is TGTGCCAGTAGGCGAACGACTAGCGGGGGGGCCTACGAGCAGTACTTC. Encoded protein: CASRRTTSGGAYEQYF.

This chain connects TRBV3-1 (or the pseudogene TRBV3-2) to TRBJ1-5; 8 bases are shared with TRBD1. CDR1 LGHDT and CDR2 YNNKEL come from the germline V gene (reference sequence). The CDR3 has 16 amino acids. V lost 4 bases and J lost 3; bases outside the gene matches: 8. CDR3 amino acids: CASSRGTGTSNQPQHF. The CDR3 nucleotides are TGTGCCAGCAGCCGCGGGACAGGTACCTCCAATCAGCCCCAGCATTTT.

This chain uses TRBV5-1 with TRBJ2-5, with 8 bases fitting TRBD2. The CDR3 runs to 17 residues. With 1 base clipped from V and 2 bases from J, the junction kept 10 bases outside the gene matches. Germline V gene sequence: CDR1 SGHRS, CDR2 YFSETQ. The DNA of the CDR3 is TGCGCCAGCAGCTTGAGGACTAGCAGCCTGGGTCAAGAGACCCAGTACTTC. Encoded protein: CASSLRTSSLGQETQYF.

Worth noting for this clone: The sample has other DNA sequences that encode this CDR3 too. J is TRBJ2-1 and V is TRBV19, with D unclear. The CDR3 is 12 residues long. Germline V lookup: CDR1 LNHDA, CDR2 SQIVND (reference sequence). Trimming took 2 bases from V and 7 from J, leaving 6 bases between them. CDR3 DNA: TGTGCCAGTAGTATAAGCCGAAATGAGCAGTTCTTC. It encodes CASSISRNEQFF.

This chain connects TRBV7-2 to TRBJ2-7, with TRBD1 matching 8 bases. CDR3 length: 13 amino acids. Per the germline V gene, CDR1 is SGHTA and CDR2 is FQGNSA. The junction had 4 bases not matched to a gene; V was cut back by 5 bases and J by 4 bases. The chain's CDR3 is CASSRDRSYEQYF. CDR3 DNA sequence: TGTGCCAGCAGCAGGGACAGGTCATACGAGCAGTACTTC. Complete variable domain (other parts from reference TRBV7-2 and TRBJ2-7): GAGVSQSPSNKVTEKGKDVELRCDPISGHTALYWYRQSLGQGLEFLIYFQGNSAPDKSGLPSDRFSAERTGGSVSTLTIQRTQQEDSAVYLCASSRDRSYEQYFGPGTRLTVT.

The gene calls are TRBV7-3 and TRBJ2-2; 11 nucleotides match TRBD1. The junction had 1 base not matched to a gene; V was cut back by 5 bases and J by 5 bases. The CDR3 length is 14 residues. Germline CDR1 and CDR2: SGHTA and FQGTGA. DNA of the CDR3: TGTGCCAGCAGCCGGGACAGGGGGACCGGGGAGCTGTTTTTT. Translation: CASSRDRGTGELFF. The full variable domain, completed using reference TRBV7-3 and TRBJ2-2, is GAGVSQTPSNKVTEKGKYVELRCDPISGHTALYWYRQSLGQGPEFLIYFQGTGAADDSGLPNDRFFAVRPEGSVSTLKIQRTERGDSAVYLCASSRDRGTGELFFGEGSRLTVL.

The rearrangement joins TRBV2 to TRBJ2-7; D perhaps matches TRBD1 (5 bases). V lost 2 bases to trimming and J lost 5 bases, with 13 bases between them. The CDR3 is made up of 14 amino acids. CDR1 is SNHLY and CDR2 is FYNNEI in the germline V gene. As DNA, the CDR3 is TGTGCCAGCAGTGAAAGAACAGGCGCTCACGAGCAGTACTTC. Translation: CASSERTGAHEQYF.

This chain uses TRBV9 with TRBJ1-4; D unresolved. Germline CDR1 reads SGDLS; CDR2 reads YYNGEE. V lost 4 bases and J lost 8, with 15 bases in between. The CDR3 covers 14 residues. The CDR3 nucleotides read TGTGCCAGCAGCCCTAGAGACCCCTACGAAAAACTGTTTTTT. This encodes CASSPRDPYEKLFF.

The chain uses TRBV28 and TRBJ2-1; D is ambiguous. The CDR3 spans 14 residues. V gave up 5 bases and J gave up 3 bases, with 11 bases separating them. Germline CDR1 and CDR2: MDHEN and SYDVKM. This chain's CDR3 is CASSLLELYNEQFF. CDR3 DNA: TGTGCCAGCAGTCTCCTCGAACTCTACAATGAGCAGTTCTTC.

The rearrangement uses TRBV3-1 (or the pseudogene TRBV3-2) and TRBJ2-7; D is unclear. The length of the CDR3 is 14 residues. The germline CDR1 and CDR2 sequences are LGHDT and YNNKEL (reference sequence). Trimming shortened V by 0 bases and J by 3 bases, and 9 bases separated the two germline ends. CDR3 amino acids: CASSQEMAGYEQYF. Written as DNA, the CDR3 is TGTGCCAGCAGCCAAGAGATGGCAGGCTACGAGCAGTACTTC.

The chain has TRBV19 and TRBJ2-1; 13 positions agree with TRBD2. In germline, CDR1 is LNHDA, CDR2 SQIVND (reference sequence). The CDR3 loop spans 17 amino acids. J gave up 6 bases and V 0 bases, and 5 bases lay outside the gene matches. Written as DNA, the CDR3 is TGTGCCAGTAGTATAGACGGAACTAGCGGGAGGGCCAATGAGCAGTTCTTC. Protein sequence: CASSIDGTSGRANEQFF.

This clone has just one count. The chain uses TRBV29-1 and TRBJ2-1; the D is unclear. The CDR3 loop spans 12 amino acids. Trimming took off 2 bases at V and 7 bases at J, with 9 bases between the two ends. Per the germline V gene, CDR1 is SQVTM and CDR2 is ANQGSEA. This chain's CDR3 is CSVELERNEQFF. CDR3 DNA sequence: TGCAGCGTTGAACTAGAAAGGAATGAGCAGTTCTTC.

The chain carries TRBV7-9 and TRBJ1-1; 7 bases line up with TRBD1. This CDR3 contains 17 residues. Trimming at V came to 3 bases and at J to 0 bases, leaving 10 bases not matched to a gene. CDR1 SEHNR and CDR2 FQNEAQ come from the germline V gene (reference sequence). The CDR3 protein is CASSFPPGQTMNTEAFF. CDR3 DNA: TGTGCCAGCAGCTTCCCCCCGGGACAGACCATGAACACTGAAGCTTTCTTT.

The chain recombines TRBV14 with TRBJ1-3, with no clear D. Deletions cut 1 base from V and 4 bases from J, with 2 bases between. Germline V lookup: CDR1 SGHDN, CDR2 FVKESK. The CDR3 spans 12 residues. CDR3 DNA sequence: TGTGCCAGCAGCCAAGCGGGAAACACCATATATTTT. Amino acids: CASSQAGNTIYF.

The genes are TRBV10-3 and TRBJ1-3, with D unresolved. CDR1 ENHRY and CDR2 SYGVKD come from the germline V gene. Trimming cost V 7 bases and J 0 bases, with 13 bases left between them. CDR3 size: 15 residues. The CDR3 spells CAITHRQDSGNTIYF. The CDR3 DNA is TGTGCCATCACTCACCGACAAGACTCTGGAAACACCATATATTTT.

J is TRBJ2-7 and V is TRBV7-9; D may be TRBD2 (6 bases). V lost 1 base to trimming and J lost 10 bases, with 14 bases between them. The length of the CDR3 is 13 residues. Germline V CDR1 and CDR2: SEHNR, FQNEAQ (reference sequence). CDR3 in amino acids: CASSLGDLPSQYF. CDR3 in DNA: TGTGCCAGCAGCTTAGGGGACTTGCCGTCTCAGTACTTC. Together with reference TRBV7-9 and TRBJ2-7, the CDR3 gives the full variable domain: DTGVSQNPRHKITKRGQNVTFRCDPISEHNRLYWYRQTLGQGPEFLTYFQNEAQLEKSRLLSDRFSAERPKGSFSTLEIQRTEQGDSAMYLCASSLGDLPSQYFGPGTRLTVT.